Presented here are 29 T cell receptor beta chains from one specimen sequenced in a study of Graves' ophthalmopathy and Graves' hyperthyroidism. RNA served as the template for amplifying TCR beta CDR3 regions. Investigators did first-round RT-PCR with HTBI primers, then second-round multiplex PCR. TCRdb itself ran the multiplex PCR reads through MiXCR, one entry per CDR3 protein. The profile shows around 340,000 distinct CDR3 sequences, 15% to 20% of them singletons. The sample comprised peripheral blood. The receptors originated from an adult man with Graves' ophthalmopathy.

This clonotype has a count of ten or more. The chain recombines TRBV2 with TRBJ2-5, with a weak D call TRBD2 (6 bases). The germline CDR1 and CDR2 sequences are SNHLY and FYNNEI. V was pared by 6 bases and J by 1 base, with 18 bases between. The CDR3 spans 16 residues. The CDR3: CASSAGLGGTQETQYF. The CDR3, as DNA: TGTGCCAGCAGCGCCGGATTGGGGGGTACCCAAGAGACCCAGTACTTC. Complete variable domain (other parts from reference TRBV2 and TRBJ2-5): EPEVTQTPSHQVTQMGQEVILRCVPISNHLYFYWYRQILGQKVEFLVSFYNNEISEKSEIFDDQFSVERPDGSNFTLKIRSTKLEDSAMYFCASSAGLGGTQETQYFGPGTRLLVL.

The count of this clonotype is one. Sequence at one end of the junction differs from germline and may be a read error. The chain's CDR3 is CASGGRGGYGYIF. In nucleotides, the CDR3 is TGTGCCAGCGGGGGAAGGGGTGGCTATGGCTACATCTTC. This chain connects TRBV6-1 to TRBJ1-2; D possibly corresponds to TRBD1 (5 bases). The germline V gene encodes CDR1 MNHNS and CDR2 SASEGT. This CDR3 has 13 amino acids.

This clonotype has ten or more counts. The gene calls are TRBV3-1 and TRBJ1-1, with no clear D. This CDR3 is 13 amino acids long. CDR1 and CDR2 from the germline V gene are LGHDT and YNNKEL (reference sequence). Deletions cut 0 bases from V and 5 bases from J, with 7 bases between. DNA for the CDR3: TGTGCCAGCAGCCAAGAGGTGGATACTGAAGCTTTCTTT. It specifies CASSQEVDTEAFF.

This clonotype has just a few counts. The chain joins TRBV12-3 or TRBV12-4 to TRBJ2-5; TRBD2 agrees at 8 bases. CDR3 length equals 15 residues. V was pared by 0 bases and J by 7 bases, with 7 bases of the junction left unmatched. In DNA form, the CDR3 reads TGTGCCAGCAGTTTAGCCGGGACTAGTGGTTGGACCCAGTACTTC. Translated: CASSLAGTSGWTQYF.

This clonotype was observed many times. The V and J genes are TRBV6-5 and TRBJ1-1, with D perhaps TRBD1 (5 bases). This CDR3 spans 14 amino acids. V lost 5 bases to trimming and J lost 5 bases, with 15 bases between them. Germline V gene lookup returns CDR1 MNHEY and CDR2 SVGAGI. The DNA of the CDR3 is TGTGCCAGCAGTCTCTCCATAGGGGCGACTGAAGCTTTCTTT. Protein: CASSLSIGATEAFF.

This clonotype was counted ten times or more. V is TRBV19 and J is TRBJ1-5, with unresolved D. V dropped 0 bases and J dropped 7 bases, with 4 bases sitting between them. Germline values: CDR1 LNHDA, CDR2 SQIVND (reference sequence). CDR3 length equals 12 residues. The CDR3 is CASSIEFQPQHF. DNA for the CDR3: TGTGCCAGTAGTATAGAGTTCCAGCCCCAGCATTTT.

The chain couples TRBV30 to TRBJ1-1, with no clear D. The CDR3 runs 13 residues. Germline V lookup: CDR1 GTSNPN, CDR2 SVGIG (reference sequence). Trimming pared 0 bases from V and 4 bases from J, leaving 9 bases between. The CDR3 loop is CAWSVKTVTEAFF. The DNA of the CDR3 is TGTGCCTGGAGTGTTAAGACCGTCACTGAAGCTTTCTTT.

The rearrangement links TRBV12-3 or TRBV12-4 to TRBJ2-7, with D maybe TRBD1 (5 bases). V lost 6 bases to trimming and J lost 3 bases, with 18 bases between them. This CDR3 has 15 amino acids. As DNA, the CDR3 is TGTGCCAGCAGCCGAAAGGTAGGGGATGTCTACGAGCAGTACTTC. Residues: CASSRKVGDVYEQYF.

There are many counts of this clonotype. The chain recombines TRBV28 with TRBJ2-5; a possible D gene is TRBD2 (5 bases). This CDR3 spans 14 amino acids. The germline CDR1 and CDR2 sequences are MDHEN and SYDVKM. The V end was cut by 3 bases, the J end by 2 bases, with 10 bases between. The CDR3 region has the DNA TGTGCCAGCAGTTTTCTAGCCGCTCAAGAGACCCAGTACTTC. Its protein product is CASSFLAAQETQYF.

Many counts were recorded for this clonotype. The chain's CDR3 is CASSVGGQGRYEQYF. The CDR3 DNA reads as TGTGCCAGCAGCGTGGGGGGACAGGGGCGCTACGAGCAGTACTTC. V and J are TRBV9 and TRBJ2-7; 10 positions agree with TRBD1. With V trimmed by 2 bases and J by 3 bases, 5 bases remained unmatched. Per germline, CDR1 SGDLS and CDR2 YYNGEE. This CDR3 spans 15 amino acids. The full variable domain, with the rest looked up from reference TRBV9 and TRBJ2-7, is DSGVTQTPKHLITATGQRVTLRCSPRSGDLSVYWYQQSLDQGLQFLIQYYNGEERAKGNILERFSAQQFPDLHSELNLSSLELGDSALYFCASSVGGQGRYEQYFGPGTRLTVT.

The V call is TRBV6-2 or TRBV6-3, the J call TRBJ1-1; D gene uncertain. This CDR3 region has 14 residues. Trimming removed 0 bases from V and 8 bases from J, with 13 bases in between. CDR1 is MNHEY, CDR2 SVGEGT, per germline. The CDR3 sequence is CASSYSPSGGEAFF. CDR3 DNA: TGTGCCAGCAGTTACTCCCCTTCCGGCGGAGAAGCTTTCTTT.

This clonotype was detected ten times or more. V gene TRBV6-5 combines with J gene TRBJ1-1; 7 positions match TRBD1. Germline loops: CDR1 MNHEY, CDR2 SVGAGI. V lost 6 bases and J lost 1; bases outside the gene matches: 8. This CDR3 spans 15 amino acids. The CDR3 bases are TGTGCCAGCAGGTACCCCAGGGGGACGAACACTGAAGCTTTCTTT. It specifies CASRYPRGTNTEAFF.

V gene TRBV5-1 combines with J gene TRBJ2-7; D gene unclear. This CDR3 contains 15 residues. From germline, CDR1 is SGHRS and CDR2 YFSETQ. The V gene lost 0 bases and the J gene lost 2 bases, with 12 bases spanning the gap. The CDR3 sequence: CASSLGSQTTYEQYF. CDR3 sequence (DNA): TGCGCCAGCAGCTTGGGATCCCAGACCACCTACGAGCAGTACTTC. The complete variable domain, with remaining parts taken from reference TRBV5-1 and TRBJ2-7, reads KAGVTQTPRYLIKTRGQQVTLSCSPISGHRSVSWYQQTPGQGLQFLFEYFSETQRNKGNFPGRFSGRQFSNSRSEMNVSTLELGDSALYLCASSLGSQTTYEQYFGPGTRLTVT.

This clonotype came up many times. The chain joins TRBV29-1 to TRBJ1-2, with a tentative D call TRBD1 (6 bases). From germline, CDR1 is SQVTM and CDR2 ANQGSEA. The CDR3 loop spans 12 amino acids. Trimming pared 1 base from V and 4 bases from J, leaving 7 bases between. The CDR3 DNA follows: TGCAGCGTTGAAGCCAGGGGCTATGGCTACACCTTC. This gives the protein CSVEARGYGYTF.

There are many counts of this clonotype. This chain links TRBV28 with TRBJ2-1; unclear D gene. The CDR3 covers 12 residues. V lost 1 base and J 9 bases, leaving 7 bases between the germline ends. Looked up from germline, CDR1 is MDHEN and CDR2 is SYDVKM. The CDR3 protein is CASSLSQAEQFF. Written as DNA, the CDR3 is TGTGCCAGCAGTTTATCCCAAGCTGAGCAGTTCTTC.

This clonotype is a singleton in its sample. J is TRBJ1-1 and V is TRBV20-1; D possibly corresponds to TRBD1 (6 bases). CDR1 DFQATT and CDR2 SNEGSKA come from the germline V gene (reference sequence). This CDR3 is 14 amino acids long. V was cut by 1 base and J by 5 bases, with 14 bases left in between. The CDR3 spells CSARGTGGATEAFF. In DNA, the CDR3 is TGCAGTGCTAGAGGAACGGGGGGCGCTACTGAAGCTTTCTTT.

This clonotype was seen repeatedly, ten times or more. The V call is TRBV18, the J call TRBJ1-1, with D perhaps matching TRBD1 (6 bases). The CDR3 totals 14 residues. Trimming removed 3 bases at V and 11 bases at J, with 19 bases between. Germline loops: CDR1 KGHSH, CDR2 LQKENI. The CDR3 DNA is TGTGCCAGCTCACCCTTATTCCTACAGGGTGGGGCTTTCTTT. It codes for CASSPLFLQGGAFF.

V gene TRBV25-1 combines with J gene TRBJ1-1; D remains unclear. The CDR3 is 15 residues long. CDR1 and CDR2 from the germline V gene are MGHDK and SYGVNS. Trimming pared 1 base from V and 1 base from J, leaving 10 bases between. The CDR3 DNA reads TGTGCCAGCAGTGAATCCCTCACCGGGAACACTGAAGCTTTCTTT. Translation gives CASSESLTGNTEAFF. Supplemented by reference TRBV25-1 and TRBJ1-1, the full variable domain reads EADIYQTPRYLVIGTGKKITLECSQTMGHDKMYWYQQDPGMELHLIHYSYGVNSTEKGDLSSESTVSRIRTEHFPLTLESARPSHTSQYLCASSESLTGNTEAFFGQGTRLTVV.

This clonotype was seen ten or more times. The gene calls are TRBV6-1 and TRBJ1-2; tentative D call: TRBD1 (5 bases). V was shortened by 4 bases and J by 2 bases, with 11 bases between the two germline ends. The CDR3 is 14 amino acids. Looked up from germline, CDR1 is MNHNS and CDR2 is SASEGT. CDR3: CASSASGWNYGYTF. CDR3 DNA: TGTGCCAGCAGTGCGTCAGGGTGGAACTATGGCTACACCTTC.

This clonotype was seen ten or more times. The rearrangement joins TRBV27 to TRBJ1-3; 7 positions agree with TRBD1. Germline assignment: CDR1 MNHEY and CDR2 SMNVEV (reference sequence). Unmatched junction bases numbered 14, after V lost 6 bases and J lost 6 bases. The CDR3 runs 16 residues. The CDR3 nucleotides read TGTGCCAGCAGCCCTAGCCGCCCGGGACAGCTAAACACCATATATTTT. Residues: CASSPSRPGQLNTIYF.

This clonotype was recorded at least ten times. The chain couples TRBV28 to TRBJ2-4, with D perhaps being TRBD1 or TRBD2 (5 bases each). V was clipped by 5 bases and J by 3 bases, with 17 bases between them. This CDR3 contains 16 residues. CDR1 and CDR2 (germline): MDHEN, SYDVKM. CDR3 protein: CASSHRGEVVKNIQYF. Written as DNA, the CDR3 is TGTGCCAGCAGTCACCGAGGGGAAGTGGTCAAAAACATTCAGTACTTC.

V gene TRBV6-5 combines with J gene TRBJ1-2, with a weak D call TRBD1 (6 bases). Germline loops: CDR1 MNHEY, CDR2 SVGAGI. Between the trimmed V and J ends, which lost 0 bases and 2 bases, there was a span of 13 bases. This CDR3 spans 16 amino acids. The CDR3 DNA reads TGTGCCAGCAGTTACTCGGCGGGGGGCGTCAACTATGGCTACACCTTC. Protein: CASSYSAGGVNYGYTF.

The table lists this clonotype with many counts. The rearrangement links TRBV6-1 to TRBJ1-5; D remains ambiguous. Per the germline V gene, CDR1 is MNHNS and CDR2 is SASEGT. The CDR3 is 13 amino acids. Trimming took off 4 bases at V and 11 bases at J, with 15 bases between the two ends. The CDR3, as DNA: TGTGCCAGCAGTGGAGAAGGAGGGAACGCCCAGCATTTT. This encodes CASSGEGGNAQHF.

The chain carries TRBV28 and TRBJ1-5; 7 positions match TRBD1. Germline V gives CDR1 MDHEN, CDR2 SYDVKM. The ends lost 6 bases at V and 3 bases at J; junction bases unmatched: 11. The CDR3 extends over 16 amino acids. The CDR3, as DNA: TGTGCCAGCAGAGGAGGGGGCGAAACTTTCAATCAGCCCCAGCATTTT. Its translation: CASRGGGETFNQPQHF.

This clonotype was recorded many times. The chain is built from TRBV3-1 and TRBJ1-2; tentative D call: TRBD1 (5 bases). Trimming took off 5 bases at V and 6 bases at J, with 10 bases between the two ends. The CDR3 has 12 residues. Looked up from germline, CDR1 is LGHDT and CDR2 is YNNKEL (reference sequence). The CDR3 protein is CASSVGEDGYTF. CDR3 coding DNA: TGTGCCAGCAGCGTGGGGGAGGATGGCTACACCTTC.

The rearrangement uses TRBV6-2 or TRBV6-3 and TRBJ2-2; tentatively, D is TRBD1 or TRBD2 (5 bases each). Trimming stripped 7 bases from V and 1 base from J, with 22 bases between. The CDR3 is 18 residues long. CDR1 is MNHEY and CDR2 is SVGEGT in the germline V gene. The DNA for the CDR3 is TGTGCCAGCACCCATCCACGGGACCTATCAATGAACACCGGGGAGCTGTTTTTT. Translated, it gives CASTHPRDLSMNTGELFF.

This clonotype was observed at least ten times. The rearrangement links TRBV6-5 to TRBJ1-5, with a possible D match to TRBD1 (6 bases). The V end lost 6 bases, the J end lost 4 bases, and 10 bases lay between the germline ends. The CDR3 runs 13 residues. CDR1 is MNHEY and CDR2 is SVGAGI in the germline V gene. As DNA, the CDR3 is TGTGCCAGCAGCTGGACAGCGAATCAGCCCCAGCATTTT. It translates to CASSWTANQPQHF.

The chain combines TRBV6-1 with TRBJ1-2; TRBD1 matches 7 bases. The germline V gene has CDR1 MNHNS and CDR2 SASEGT. This CDR3 contains 17 residues. V lost 0 bases to trimming and J lost 5 bases; unmatched junction nucleotides: 12. CDR3 coding DNA: TGTGCCAGCAGTGAAGCGCTGATCCAGGGGGGTACTTATGGCTACACCTTC. This sequence encodes CASSEALIQGGTYGYTF.

The chain joins TRBV6-1 to TRBJ2-6, with D possibly being TRBD1 or TRBD2 (5 bases each). V was shortened by 2 bases and J by 0 bases, with 8 bases between the two germline ends. CDR3 length: 16 residues. Germline CDR1 and CDR2: MNHNS and SASEGT. CDR3 loop: CASSEWGSSGANVLTF. CDR3 coding DNA: TGTGCCAGCAGTGAATGGGGGAGCTCTGGGGCCAACGTCCTGACTTTC.